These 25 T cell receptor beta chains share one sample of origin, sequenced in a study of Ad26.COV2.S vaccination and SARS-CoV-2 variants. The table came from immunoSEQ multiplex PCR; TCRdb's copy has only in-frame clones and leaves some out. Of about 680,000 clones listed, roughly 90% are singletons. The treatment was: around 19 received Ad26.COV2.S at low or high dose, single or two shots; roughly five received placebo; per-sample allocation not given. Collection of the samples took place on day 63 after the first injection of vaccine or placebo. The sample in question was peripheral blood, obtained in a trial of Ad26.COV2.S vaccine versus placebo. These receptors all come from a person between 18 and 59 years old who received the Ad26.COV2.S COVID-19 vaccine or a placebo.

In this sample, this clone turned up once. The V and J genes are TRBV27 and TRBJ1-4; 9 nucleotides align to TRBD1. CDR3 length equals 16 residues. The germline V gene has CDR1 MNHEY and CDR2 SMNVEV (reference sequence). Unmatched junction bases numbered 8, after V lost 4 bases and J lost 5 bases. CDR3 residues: CASSSITGTGNEKLFF. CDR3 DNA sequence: TGTGCCAGCAGTTCAATCACCGGGACAGGGAATGAAAAACTGTTTTTT. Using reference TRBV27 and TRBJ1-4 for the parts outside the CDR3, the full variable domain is EAQVTQNPRYLITVTGKKLTVTCSQNMNHEYMSWYRQDPGLGLRQIYYSMNVEVTDKGDVPEGYKVSRKEKRNFPLILESPSPNQTSLYFCASSSITGTGNEKLFFGSGTQLSVL.

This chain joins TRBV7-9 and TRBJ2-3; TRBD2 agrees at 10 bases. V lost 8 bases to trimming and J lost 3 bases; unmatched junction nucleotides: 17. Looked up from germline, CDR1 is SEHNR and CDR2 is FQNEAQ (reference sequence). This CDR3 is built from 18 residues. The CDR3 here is CASHAANPGTSVTDTQYF. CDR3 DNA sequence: TGTGCCAGCCATGCTGCAAACCCCGGGACTAGCGTAACAGATACGCAGTATTTT.

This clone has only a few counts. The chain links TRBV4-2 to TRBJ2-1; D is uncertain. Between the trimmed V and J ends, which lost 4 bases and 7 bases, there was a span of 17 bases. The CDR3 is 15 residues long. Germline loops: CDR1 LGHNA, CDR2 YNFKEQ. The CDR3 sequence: CASSRVGNKVNEQFF. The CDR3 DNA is TGTGCCAGCAGCCGGGTTGGTAACAAGGTTAATGAGCAGTTCTTC.

This chain's CDR3 is CASSPSGTGEREQYF. The CDR3 bases are TGTGCCAGCTCACCCTCCGGGACAGGGGAGAGAGAGCAGTACTTC. V and J are TRBV18 and TRBJ2-7; TRBD1 agrees at 10 bases. CDR1 KGHSH and CDR2 LQKENI come from the germline V gene. This CDR3 has 15 amino acids. Unmatched junction bases numbered 9, after V lost 3 bases and J lost 7 bases.

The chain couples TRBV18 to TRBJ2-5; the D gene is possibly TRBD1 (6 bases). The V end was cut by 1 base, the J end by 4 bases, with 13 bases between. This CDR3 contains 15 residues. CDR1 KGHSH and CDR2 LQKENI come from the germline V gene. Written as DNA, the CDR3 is TGTGCCAGCTCACCACGTACAGGGTCGGGAGAGACCCAGTACTTC. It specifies CASSPRTGSGETQYF.

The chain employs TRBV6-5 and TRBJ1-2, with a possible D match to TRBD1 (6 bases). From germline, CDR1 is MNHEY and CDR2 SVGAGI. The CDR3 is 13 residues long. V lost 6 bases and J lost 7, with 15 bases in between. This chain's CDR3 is CASRSQGLFGYTF. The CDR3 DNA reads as TGTGCCAGCAGGTCACAGGGTTTGTTTGGCTACACCTTC.

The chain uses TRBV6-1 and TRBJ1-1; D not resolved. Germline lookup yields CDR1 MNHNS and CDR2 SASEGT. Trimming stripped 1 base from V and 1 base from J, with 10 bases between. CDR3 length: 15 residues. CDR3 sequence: CASSEVLHPNTEAFF. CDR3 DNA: TGTGCCAGCAGTGAAGTGTTGCACCCGAACACTGAAGCTTTCTTT.

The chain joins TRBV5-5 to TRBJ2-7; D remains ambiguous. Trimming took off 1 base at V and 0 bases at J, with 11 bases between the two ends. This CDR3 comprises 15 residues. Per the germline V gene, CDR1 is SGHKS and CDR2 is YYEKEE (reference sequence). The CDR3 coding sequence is TGTGCCAGCAGCTTGTTAGCCGCGCGCTCCTACGAGCAGTACTTC. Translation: CASSLLAARSYEQYF.

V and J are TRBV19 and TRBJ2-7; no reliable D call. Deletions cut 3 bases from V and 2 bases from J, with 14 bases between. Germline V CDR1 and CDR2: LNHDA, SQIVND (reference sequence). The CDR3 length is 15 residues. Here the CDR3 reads CASSMASVRAYEQYF. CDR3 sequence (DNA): TGTGCCAGTAGTATGGCGTCGGTACGTGCCTACGAGCAGTACTTC.

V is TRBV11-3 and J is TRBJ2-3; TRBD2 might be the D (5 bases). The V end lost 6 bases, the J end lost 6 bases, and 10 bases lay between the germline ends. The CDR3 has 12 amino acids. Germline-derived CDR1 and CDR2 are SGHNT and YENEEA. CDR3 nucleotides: TGTGCCAGCAGTCGAGAGGGCGATACGCAGTATTTT. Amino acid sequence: CASSREGDTQYF. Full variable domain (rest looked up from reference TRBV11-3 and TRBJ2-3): EAGVVQSPRYKIIEKKQPVAFWCNPISGHNTLYWYLQNLGQGPELLIRYENEEAVDDSQLPKDRFSAERLKGVDSTLKIQPAELGDSAVYLCASSREGDTQYFGPGTRLTVL.

The CDR3 here is CASSLEGWSGELFF. The DNA of the CDR3 is TGCGCCAGCAGCTTGGAAGGGTGGTCCGGGGAGCTGTTTTTT. The chain uses TRBV5-1 and TRBJ2-2, with D unresolved. V was clipped by 0 bases and J by 6 bases, with 9 bases between them. The CDR3 contains 14 residues. The V gene's germline CDR1 is SGHRS and CDR2 YFSETQ.

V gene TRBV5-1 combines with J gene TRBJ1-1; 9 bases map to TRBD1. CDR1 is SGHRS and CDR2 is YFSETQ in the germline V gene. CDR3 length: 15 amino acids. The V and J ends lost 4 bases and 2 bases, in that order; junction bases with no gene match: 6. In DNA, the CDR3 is TGCGCCAGCAGCGGTCACAGGGGGCAAAACACTGAAGCTTTCTTT. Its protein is CASSGHRGQNTEAFF.

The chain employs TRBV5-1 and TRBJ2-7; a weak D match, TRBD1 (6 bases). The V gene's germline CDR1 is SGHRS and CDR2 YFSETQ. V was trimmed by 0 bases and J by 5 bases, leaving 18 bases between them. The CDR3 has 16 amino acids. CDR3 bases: TGCGCCAGCAGCTTGGCCCTCGGCAGGGGAGATAACGAGCAGTACTTC. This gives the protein CASSLALGRGDNEQYF.

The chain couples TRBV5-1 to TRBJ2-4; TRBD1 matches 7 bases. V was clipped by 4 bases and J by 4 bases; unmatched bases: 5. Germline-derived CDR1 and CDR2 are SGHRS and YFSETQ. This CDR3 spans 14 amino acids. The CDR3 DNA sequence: TGCGCCAGCAGCCTGGGACAGACGAAAAACATTCAGTACTTC. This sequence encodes CASSLGQTKNIQYF.

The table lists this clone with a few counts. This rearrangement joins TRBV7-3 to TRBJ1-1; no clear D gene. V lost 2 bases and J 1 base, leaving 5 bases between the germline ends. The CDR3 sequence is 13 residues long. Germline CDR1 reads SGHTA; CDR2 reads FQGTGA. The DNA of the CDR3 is TGTGCCAGCAGCTTATATAGGAACACTGAAGCTTTCTTT. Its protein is CASSLYRNTEAFF.

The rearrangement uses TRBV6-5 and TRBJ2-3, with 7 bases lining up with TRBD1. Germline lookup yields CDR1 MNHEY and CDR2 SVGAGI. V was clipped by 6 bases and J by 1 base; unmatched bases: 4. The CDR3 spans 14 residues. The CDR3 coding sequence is TGTGCCAGCAGAAACGGACAGGGCACAGATACGCAGTATTTT. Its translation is CASRNGQGTDTQYF.

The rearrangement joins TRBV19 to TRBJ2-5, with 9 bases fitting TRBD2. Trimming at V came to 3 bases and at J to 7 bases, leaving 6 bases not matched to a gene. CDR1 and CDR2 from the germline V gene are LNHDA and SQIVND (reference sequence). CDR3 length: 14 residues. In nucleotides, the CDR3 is TGTGCCAGTAGTATTAGAGCTAGCGGGGCGACCCAGTACTTC. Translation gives CASSIRASGATQYF.

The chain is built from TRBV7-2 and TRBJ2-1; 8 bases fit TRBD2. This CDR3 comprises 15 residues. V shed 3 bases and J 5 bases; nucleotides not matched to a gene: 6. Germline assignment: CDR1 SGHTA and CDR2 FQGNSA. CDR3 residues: CASSFRAGDHNEQFF. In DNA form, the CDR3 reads TGTGCCAGCAGCTTTCGAGCGGGGGACCACAATGAGCAGTTCTTC.

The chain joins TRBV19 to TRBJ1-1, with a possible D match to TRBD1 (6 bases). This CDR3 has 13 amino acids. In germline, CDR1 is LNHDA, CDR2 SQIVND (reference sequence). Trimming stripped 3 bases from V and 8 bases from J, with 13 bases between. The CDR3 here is CASSIWGATEAFF. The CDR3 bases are TGTGCCAGTAGTATCTGGGGGGCTACGGAAGCTTTCTTT.

The CDR3 sequence is CASSPGSHSYGYTF. CDR3 in DNA: TGTGCCAGCAGCCCCGGATCTCACAGCTATGGCTACACCTTC. The chain employs TRBV3-1 (or the pseudogene TRBV3-2) and TRBJ1-2; the D is unclear. V was clipped by 4 bases and J by 4 bases, with 13 bases between them. Germline V gives CDR1 LGHDT, CDR2 YNNKEL (reference sequence). This CDR3 contains 14 residues.

The CDR3 nucleotides read TGTGCCAGCTCCCCGCCGACGACCGGGGAGCTGTTTTTT. It codes for CASSPPTTGELFF. This chain uses TRBV18 with TRBJ2-2; no definite D call. This CDR3 has 13 residues. Germline CDR1 reads KGHSH; CDR2 reads LQKENI. The V gene lost 6 bases and the J gene lost 5 bases, with 10 bases spanning the gap.

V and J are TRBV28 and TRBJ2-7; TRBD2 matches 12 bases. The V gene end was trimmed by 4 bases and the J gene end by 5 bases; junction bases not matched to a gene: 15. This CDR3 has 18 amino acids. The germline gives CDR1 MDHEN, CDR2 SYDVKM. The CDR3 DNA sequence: TGTGCCAGCAGTTCCCCACCTTCGACTAGCGGGAGATCCCACGAGCAGTACTTC. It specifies CASSSPPSTSGRSHEQYF.

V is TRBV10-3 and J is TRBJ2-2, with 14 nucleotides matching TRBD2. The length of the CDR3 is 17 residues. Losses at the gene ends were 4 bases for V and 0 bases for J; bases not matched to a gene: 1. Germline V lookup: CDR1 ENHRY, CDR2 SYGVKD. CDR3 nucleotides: TGTGCCATCAGTGCGGGACTAGCGGGAGCGAACACCGGGGAGCTGTTTTTT. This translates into CAISAGLAGANTGELFF.

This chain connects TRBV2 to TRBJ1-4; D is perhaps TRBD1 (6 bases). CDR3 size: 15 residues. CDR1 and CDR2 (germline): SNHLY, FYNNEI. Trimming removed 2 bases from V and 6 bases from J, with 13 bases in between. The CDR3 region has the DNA TGTGCCAGCAGTGAATCGGTCAGGGGTTATGAAAAACTGTTTTTT. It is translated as CASSESVRGYEKLFF. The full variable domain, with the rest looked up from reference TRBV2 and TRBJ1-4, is EPEVTQTPSHQVTQMGQEVILRCVPISNHLYFYWYRQILGQKVEFLVSFYNNEISEKSEIFDDQFSVERPDGSNFTLKIRSTKLEDSAMYFCASSESVRGYEKLFFGSGTQLSVL.

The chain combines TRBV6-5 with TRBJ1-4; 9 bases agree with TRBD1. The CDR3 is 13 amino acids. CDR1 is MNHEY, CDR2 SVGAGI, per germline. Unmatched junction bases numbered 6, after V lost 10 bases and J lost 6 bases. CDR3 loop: CATRDRVDEKLFF. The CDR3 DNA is TGTGCCACCCGGGACAGGGTGGATGAAAAACTGTTTTTT.